This T cell receptor (beta chain) was sequenced in a study of T cell repertoires in cytomegalovirus infection. Across the whole study: Based on public TCR beta signatures, there were indications of CMV infection and of a matching HLA type.

TCRdb fed the reads into MiXCR, producing one record per CDR3 protein. The sample shows 650,000 to 900,000 distinct CDR3 sequences, around a third of them seen only once. This clonotype was seen a few times. Its antigen is not known. Study findings and constraints: In two of eight donors, the top clonotype was HLA-C-restricted CMV-specific. Individuals carrying CMV plus the relevant HLA were identified by cumulative frequency of public TCR beta families.

The receptor was derived from a human donor in good health (CMV status not recorded). Some clones in this sample may be carry-over from other donors' samples. Sequenced here: cultured CD8+ T cells from PBMCs, sampled from culture after CMV antigen stimulation.

The CDR3 nucleotides are TGTGCCAGCAGTTACTCGAAAGAGTCTAGCTCCTATAATTCACCCCTCCACTTT. It specifies CASSYSKESSSYNSPLHF. The chain has TRBV6-5 and TRBJ1-6; D not certain. V was cut by 0 bases and J by 0 bases, with 12 bases left in between. This CDR3 comprises 18 residues. Germline values: CDR1 MNHEY, CDR2 SVGAGI.